This T cell receptor beta chain was found in a study of T cell clonotyping in hematopoietic cell transplantation. The time point: recipient sample about 28 days before transplant, after cytoreduction. Sequenced by immunoSEQ multiplex PCR; TCRdb stores in-frame clones only, minus some. Of some 10,000 clones listed, about nine tenths are singletons. The germline V gene has CDR1 SGHDN and CDR2 FVKESK. This CDR3 spans 13 amino acids. The V end was cut by 0 bases, the J end by 3 bases, with 5 bases between. This sequence was found in a woman aged 45-59 years with chronic myeloid leukemia. Some clones in this sample may be carry-over from other donors' samples. The chain has TRBV14 and TRBJ1-1; D unclear. The sequencing used peripheral blood mononuclear cells, collected before stem cell transplant. The CDR3, as DNA: TGTGCCAGCAGCCAAGATCGGTACACTGAAGCTTTCTTT. This translates into CASSQDRYTEAFF.